These 2 T cell receptor beta chains came from one sample sequenced in a study of shared clonotypes between healthy human individuals. The method was immunoSEQ multiplex PCR; TCRdb's version includes in-frame clones alone and lacks a portion of them. The table has roughly 2 million clones, 95% seen once. Sequencing input: naive CD4+ T cells sorted from blood. Noted subset: CD45RA+ positively selected. These receptors were obtained from a man younger than 30 in good health.

V and J are TRBV4-1 and TRBJ2-5, with D perhaps assigned TRBD1 or TRBD2 (5 bases each). The CDR3 is 13 residues long. V was clipped by 5 bases and J by 2 bases, with 9 bases between them. CDR1 and CDR2 from the germline V gene are MGHRA and YSYEKL. The CDR3 here is CASSVGPQETQYF. DNA for the CDR3: TGCGCCAGCAGCGTGGGACCGCAAGAGACCCAGTACTTC.

As to this clone: Possible read error: a much larger clone is one base away. Other DNA sequences from this sample encode an identical CDR3 as well. The V call is TRBV18, the J call TRBJ1-6; TRBD1 matches at 8 bases. Germline CDR1 is KGHSH and CDR2 is LQKENI. With V trimmed by 3 bases and J by 6 bases, 1 base remained unmatched. CDR3 size: 14 residues. The CDR3 nucleotides read TGTGCCAGCTCACCGGACAGGGCTAATTCACCCCTCCACTTT. Amino acids: CASSPDRANSPLHF.